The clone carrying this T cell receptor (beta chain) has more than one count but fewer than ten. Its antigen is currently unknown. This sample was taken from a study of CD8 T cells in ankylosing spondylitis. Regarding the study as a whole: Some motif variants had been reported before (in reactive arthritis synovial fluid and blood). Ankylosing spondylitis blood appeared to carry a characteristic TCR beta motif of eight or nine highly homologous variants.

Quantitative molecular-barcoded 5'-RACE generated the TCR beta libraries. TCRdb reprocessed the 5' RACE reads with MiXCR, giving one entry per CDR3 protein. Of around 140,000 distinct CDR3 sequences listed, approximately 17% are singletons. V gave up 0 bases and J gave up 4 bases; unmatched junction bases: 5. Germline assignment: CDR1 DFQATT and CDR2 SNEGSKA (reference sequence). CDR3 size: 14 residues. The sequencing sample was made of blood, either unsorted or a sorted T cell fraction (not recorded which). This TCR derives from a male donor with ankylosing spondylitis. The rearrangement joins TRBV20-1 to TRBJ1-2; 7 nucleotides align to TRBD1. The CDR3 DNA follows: TGCAGTGCTAGAGATCTAGGACAGGTCTATGGCTACACCTTC. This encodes CSARDLGQVYGYTF.